Listed below are T cell receptor beta chains from one sample, sequenced in a study of T-cell reconstitution after alpha-beta-depleted transplantation in children. TCRdb used MiXCR to reprocess the PCR reads, holding one entry per CDR3 protein. The sample includes 500,000 or so distinct CDR3 sequences, 10% to 12% of them seen just once. This material consisted of PBMCs, mostly from graft donor cells, taken 180 days after TCRalphabeta/CD19-depleted stem cell transplant. The receptors come from a female patient aged 2 to 10 who had a stem cell transplant for aplastic anemia, so the T cells may come from the graft donor. Both conserved end residues are part of each CDR3. The D gene is left open where the match is weak. Expanded clones are given a class, and other clones once, few, many or no size at all.

D gene	V gene	J gene	clone size	CDR3 protein	CDR3 DNA
-	TRBV24-1	TRBJ1-1	many	CASRGGAHTEAFF	TGTGCCTCTCGAGGGGGGGCGCATACTGAAGCTTTCTTT
TRBD2	TRBV7-9	TRBJ2-7	-	CASSSRGTSGEQYF	TGTGCCAGCAGCTCGCGCGGGACTAGCGGCGAGCAGTACTTC
TRBD1	TRBV6-1	TRBJ2-3	-	CASSVRQGRRTDTQYF	TGTGCCAGCAGTGTTCGACAGGGCAGGCGCACAGATACGCAGTATTTT
-	TRBV25-1	TRBJ2-3	-	CASSSLLRGTDTQYF	TGTGCCAGCAGCTCTCTGCTGAGGGGCACAGATACGCAGTATTTT
TRBD2	TRBV29-1	TRBJ2-1	-	CSVRAGGLYNEQFF	TGCAGCGTGCGAGCGGGAGGACTCTACAATGAGCAGTTCTTC
-	TRBV4-3	TRBJ2-2	-	CASSRQTGMTGELFF	TGCGCCAGCAGCCGACAGACGGGAATGACCGGGGAGCTGTTTTTT
-	TRBV4-2	TRBJ2-2	-	CASSQEERRAGELFF	TGTGCCAGCAGCCAAGAGGAACGGAGGGCCGGGGAGCTGTTTTTT
TRBD2	TRBV11-3	TRBJ2-1	few	CASSLFASGGSGNEQFF	TGTGCCAGCAGCTTATTCGCTAGCGGGGGTTCCGGCAATGAGCAGTTCTTC
-	TRBV20-1	TRBJ2-2	many	CSASVGSDTGELFF	TGCAGTGCTAGTGTCGGTAGTGACACCGGGGAGCTGTTTTTT
-	TRBV7-2	TRBJ2-7	many	CASSFRLGYEQYF	TGTGCCAGCAGCTTTAGACTAGGCTACGAGCAGTACTTC
TRBD2	TRBV12-3/TRBV12-4	TRBJ2-1	-	CASSQGLAGEQFF	TGTGCCAGCAGTCAGGGACTAGCTGGTGAGCAGTTCTTC
-	TRBV20-1	TRBJ2-7	many	CSAGFRDQQYF	TGCAGTGCTGGTTTCCGGGACCAGCAGTACTTC
-	TRBV7-9	TRBJ2-7	many	CASSLAGRPSYEQYF	TGTGCCAGCAGCTTGGCGGGGCGACCTTCCTACGAGCAGTACTTC
TRBD2	TRBV5-4	TRBJ2-5	-	CASSTSGAGETQYF	TGTGCCAGCAGTACTAGCGGAGCTGGAGAGACCCAGTACTTC
TRBD1	TRBV18	TRBJ2-5	-	CASSHQGAETQYF	TGTGCCAGCTCACATCAGGGGGCTGAGACCCAGTACTTC
TRBD1	TRBV12-3/TRBV12-4	TRBJ1-2	few	CASSLGTGGASGGYTF	TGTGCCAGCAGCCTAGGGACAGGGGGCGCTTCAGGCGGCTACACCTTC
TRBD1	TRBV27	TRBJ1-5	few	CASSSLGTGRYSNQPQHF	TGTGCCAGCAGTTCCCTCGGGACAGGGCGCTATAGCAATCAGCCCCAGCATTTT
-	TRBV4-3	TRBJ2-1	-	CASSQDSAYYNEQFF	TGCGCCAGCAGCCAAGATAGCGCGTACTACAATGAGCAGTTCTTC
-	TRBV5-1	TRBJ2-1	many	CASSLSSEQFF	TGCGCCAGCAGCTTGAGTTCTGAGCAGTTCTTC
TRBD1	TRBV7-9	TRBJ1-2	-	CASSLRTGEEYGYTF	TGTGCCAGCAGCTTACGGACAGGGGAGGAGTATGGCTACACCTTC
-	TRBV7-2	TRBJ2-2	few	CASTKARLGNTGELFF	TGTGCCAGCACTAAAGCCCGGTTGGGGAACACCGGGGAGCTGTTTTTT
-	TRBV10-2	TRBJ1-6	few	CASRNGSPLHF	TGCGCCAGCAGGAATGGTTCACCCCTCCACTTT
-	TRBV7-9	TRBJ2-2	few	CASSLSKPVANTGELFF	TGTGCCAGCAGCTTATCCAAACCCGTCGCGAACACCGGGGAGCTGTTTTTT
TRBD2	TRBV7-9	TRBJ2-1	-	CASSSSGRGVSYNEQFF	TGTGCCAGCAGCTCTAGCGGGAGAGGGGTCTCCTACAATGAGCAGTTCTTC
TRBD2	TRBV6-2/TRBV6-3	TRBJ2-2	-	CASSYSPTIEIRGRGTGELFF	TGTGCCAGCAGTTACTCCCCTACCATCGAGATTCGCGGGAGAGGCACCGGGGAGCTGTTTTTT
TRBD2	TRBV14	TRBJ2-1	-	CASSQGRTGLAGLHNEQFF	TGTGCCAGCAGCCAAGGTAGAACCGGACTAGCGGGCCTCCACAATGAGCAGTTCTTC
TRBD2	TRBV20-1	TRBJ2-1	-	CSARPRLADPNEQFF	TGCAGTGCTAGACCGCGTCTAGCGGACCCCAATGAGCAGTTCTTC
-	TRBV12-3/TRBV12-4	TRBJ1-1	-	CASSFVVANTEAFF	TGTGCCAGCAGTTTTGTGGTGGCGAACACTGAAGCTTTCTTT
-	TRBV12-3/TRBV12-4	TRBJ1-1	many	CASSQLRQTEAFF	TGTGCCAGCAGTCAGCTTAGACAGACTGAAGCTTTCTTT